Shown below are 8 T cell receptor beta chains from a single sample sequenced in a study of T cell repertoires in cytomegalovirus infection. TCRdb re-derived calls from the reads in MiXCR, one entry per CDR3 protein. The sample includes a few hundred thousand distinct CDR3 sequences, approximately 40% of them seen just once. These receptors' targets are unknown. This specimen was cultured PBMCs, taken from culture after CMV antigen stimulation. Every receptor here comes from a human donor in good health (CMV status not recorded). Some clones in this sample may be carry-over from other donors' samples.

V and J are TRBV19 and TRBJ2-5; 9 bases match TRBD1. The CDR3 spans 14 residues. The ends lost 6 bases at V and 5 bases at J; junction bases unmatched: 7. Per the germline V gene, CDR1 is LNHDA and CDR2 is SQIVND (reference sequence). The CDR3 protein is CASRRRTGDETQYF. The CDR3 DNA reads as TGTGCCAGTAGAAGGAGGACAGGGGACGAGACCCAGTACTTC.

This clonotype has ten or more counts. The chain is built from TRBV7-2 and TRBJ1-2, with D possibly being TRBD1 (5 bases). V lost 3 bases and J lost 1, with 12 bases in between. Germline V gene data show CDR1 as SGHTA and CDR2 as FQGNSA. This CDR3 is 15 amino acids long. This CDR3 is CASSLGTYYNYGYTF. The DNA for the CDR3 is TGTGCCAGCAGCTTGGGGACCTACTATAACTATGGCTACACCTTC.

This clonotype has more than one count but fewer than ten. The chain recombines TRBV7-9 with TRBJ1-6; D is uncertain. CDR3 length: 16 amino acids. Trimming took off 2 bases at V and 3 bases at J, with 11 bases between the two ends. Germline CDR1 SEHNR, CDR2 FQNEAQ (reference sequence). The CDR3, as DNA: TGTGCCAGCAGCTTAAGTGTCGTGAGCTATAATTCACCCCTCCACTTT. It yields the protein CASSLSVVSYNSPLHF.

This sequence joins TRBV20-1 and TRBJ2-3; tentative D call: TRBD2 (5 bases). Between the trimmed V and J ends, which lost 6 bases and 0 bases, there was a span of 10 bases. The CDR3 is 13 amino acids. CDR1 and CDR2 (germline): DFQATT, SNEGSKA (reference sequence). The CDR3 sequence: CSASSWSTDTQYF. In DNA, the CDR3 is TGCAGTGCCTCTAGCTGGAGCACAGATACGCAGTATTTT.

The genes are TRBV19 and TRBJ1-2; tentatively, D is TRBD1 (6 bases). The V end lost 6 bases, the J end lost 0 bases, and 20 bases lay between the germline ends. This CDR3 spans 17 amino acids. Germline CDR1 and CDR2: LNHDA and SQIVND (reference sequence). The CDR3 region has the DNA TGTGCCAGTAGACTTTGGGGGGGGCGAAGCTCTAACTATGGCTACACCTTC. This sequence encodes CASRLWGGRSSNYGYTF.

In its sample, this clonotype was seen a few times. The CDR3 coding sequence is TGTGCCAGCAGCGCGGGTTGGGCGGGGCCAGCTAATGAAAAACTGTTTTTT. Protein sequence: CASSAGWAGPANEKLFF. The genes are TRBV11-2 and TRBJ1-4; the D gene is possibly TRBD1 (5 bases). Germline CDR1 SGHAT, CDR2 FQNNGV. With 5 bases removed from V and 3 bases from J, the gap between germline ends came to 19 bases. The CDR3 has 17 residues.

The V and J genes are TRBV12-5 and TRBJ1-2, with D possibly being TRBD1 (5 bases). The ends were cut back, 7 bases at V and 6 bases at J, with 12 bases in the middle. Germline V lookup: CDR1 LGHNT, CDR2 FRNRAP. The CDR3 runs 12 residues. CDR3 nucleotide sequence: TGTGCTAGTGAGTGGGGGGGACATGGCTACACCTTC. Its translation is CASEWGGHGYTF.

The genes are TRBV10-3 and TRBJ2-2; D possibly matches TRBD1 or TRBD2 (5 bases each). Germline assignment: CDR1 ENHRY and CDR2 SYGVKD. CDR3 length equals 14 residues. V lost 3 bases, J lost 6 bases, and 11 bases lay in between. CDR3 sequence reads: CAISESRDPGELFF. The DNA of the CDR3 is TGTGCCATCAGTGAATCCAGGGACCCCGGGGAGCTGTTTTTT.